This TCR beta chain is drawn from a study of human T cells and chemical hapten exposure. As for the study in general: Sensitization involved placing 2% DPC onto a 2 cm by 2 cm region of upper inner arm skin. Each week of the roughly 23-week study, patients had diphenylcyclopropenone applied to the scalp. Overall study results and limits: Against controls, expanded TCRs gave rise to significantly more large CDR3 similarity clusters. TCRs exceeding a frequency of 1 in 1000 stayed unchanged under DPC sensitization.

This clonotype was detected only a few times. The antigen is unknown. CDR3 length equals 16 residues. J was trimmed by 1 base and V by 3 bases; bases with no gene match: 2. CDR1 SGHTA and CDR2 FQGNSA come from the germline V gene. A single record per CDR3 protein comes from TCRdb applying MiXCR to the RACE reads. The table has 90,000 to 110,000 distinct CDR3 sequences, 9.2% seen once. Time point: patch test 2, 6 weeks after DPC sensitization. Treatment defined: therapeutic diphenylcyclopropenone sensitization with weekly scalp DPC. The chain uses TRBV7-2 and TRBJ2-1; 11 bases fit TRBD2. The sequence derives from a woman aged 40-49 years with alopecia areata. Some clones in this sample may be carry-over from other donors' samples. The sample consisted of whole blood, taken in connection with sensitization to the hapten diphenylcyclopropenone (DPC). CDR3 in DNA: TGTGCCAGCAGCTTTGTAGCGGGGGGGTCCTACAATGAGCAGTTCTTC. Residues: CASSFVAGGSYNEQFF.